This TCR beta chain appears in the sequencing data of a study of T cell responses to AZD1222 COVID-19 vaccine. The V gene lost 6 bases and the J gene lost 4 bases, with 7 bases spanning the gap. The CDR3 has 12 residues. The germline V gene has CDR1 PRHDT and CDR2 FYEKMQ (reference sequence). This table comes from immunoSEQ multiplex PCR, and its TCRdb copy is limited to in-frame clones, with some not included. Among roughly 50,000 clones, around 89% were seen once, and the ten largest hold less than 2%. This clone was observed a handful of times. The sequenced sample was peripheral blood, obtained on day 0 of AZD1222 vaccination. The gene calls are TRBV13 and TRBJ1-3; D gene unclear. The TCR originated in an adult in good health. In DNA form, the CDR3 reads TGTGCCAGCAGTTTCCAAGGAAACACCATATATTTT. Protein product: CASSFQGNTIYF.